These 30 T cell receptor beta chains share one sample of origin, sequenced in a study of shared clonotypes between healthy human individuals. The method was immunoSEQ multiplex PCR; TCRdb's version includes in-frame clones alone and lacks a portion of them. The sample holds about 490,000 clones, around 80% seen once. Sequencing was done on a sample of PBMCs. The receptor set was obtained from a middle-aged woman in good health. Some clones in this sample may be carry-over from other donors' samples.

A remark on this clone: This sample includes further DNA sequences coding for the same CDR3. This CDR3 is CASSYAGSSGANVLTF. In DNA form, the CDR3 reads TGTGCCAGCAGTTACGCTGGAAGCTCTGGGGCCAACGTCCTGACTTTC. The chain combines TRBV6-5 with TRBJ2-6, with D unresolved. This CDR3 contains 16 residues. The V gene lost 2 bases and the J gene lost 0 bases, with 8 bases spanning the gap. Per germline, CDR1 MNHEY and CDR2 SVGAGI.

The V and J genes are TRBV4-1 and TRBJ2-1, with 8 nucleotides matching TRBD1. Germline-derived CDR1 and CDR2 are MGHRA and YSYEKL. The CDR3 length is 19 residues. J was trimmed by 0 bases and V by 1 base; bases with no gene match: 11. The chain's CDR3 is CASSQGVTGTGSSYNEQFF. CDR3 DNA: TGCGCCAGCAGCCAAGGGGTGACCGGGACAGGAAGCTCCTACAATGAGCAGTTCTTC.

The CDR3: CAWSVQQGEGYTF. The CDR3 region has the DNA TGTGCCTGGAGTGTACAACAGGGAGAAGGCTACACCTTC. V gene TRBV30 combines with J gene TRBJ1-2; tentative D call: TRBD1 (6 bases). CDR1 and CDR2 (germline): GTSNPN, SVGIG (reference sequence). This CDR3 contains 13 residues. The V end lost 0 bases, the J end lost 8 bases, and 13 bases lay between the germline ends.

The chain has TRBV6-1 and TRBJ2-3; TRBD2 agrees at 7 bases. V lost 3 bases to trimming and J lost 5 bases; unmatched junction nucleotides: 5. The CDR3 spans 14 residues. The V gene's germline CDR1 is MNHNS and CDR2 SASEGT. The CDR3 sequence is CASSEGRELDTQYF. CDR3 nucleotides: TGTGCCAGCAGTGAGGGGCGGGAGTTAGATACGCAGTATTTT.

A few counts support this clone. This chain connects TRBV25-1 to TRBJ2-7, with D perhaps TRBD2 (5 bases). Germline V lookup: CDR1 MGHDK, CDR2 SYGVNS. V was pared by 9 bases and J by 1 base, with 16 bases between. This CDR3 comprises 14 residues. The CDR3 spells CASEETGGSYEQYF. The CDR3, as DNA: TGTGCCAGTGAAGAGACCGGAGGTTCCTACGAGCAGTACTTC.

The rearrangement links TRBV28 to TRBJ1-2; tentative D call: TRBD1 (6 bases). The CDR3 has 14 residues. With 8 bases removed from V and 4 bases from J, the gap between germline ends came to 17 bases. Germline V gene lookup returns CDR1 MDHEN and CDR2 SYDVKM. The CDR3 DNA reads TGTGCCAGCGCCTCCCGACAGGCCACCTATGGCTACACCTTC. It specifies CASASRQATYGYTF.

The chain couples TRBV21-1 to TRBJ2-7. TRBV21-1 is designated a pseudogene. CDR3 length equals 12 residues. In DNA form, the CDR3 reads TGTGCCAGCAGCGGTGGGGTATACGAGCAGTACTTC. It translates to CASSGGVYEQYF.

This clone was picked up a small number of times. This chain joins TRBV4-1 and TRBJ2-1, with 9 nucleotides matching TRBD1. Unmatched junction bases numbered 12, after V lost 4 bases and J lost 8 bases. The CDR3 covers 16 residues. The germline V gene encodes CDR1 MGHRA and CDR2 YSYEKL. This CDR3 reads CASSPRPGQGSDEQFF. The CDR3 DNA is TGCGCCAGCAGCCCCCGCCCGGGACAGGGTAGCGATGAGCAGTTCTTC.

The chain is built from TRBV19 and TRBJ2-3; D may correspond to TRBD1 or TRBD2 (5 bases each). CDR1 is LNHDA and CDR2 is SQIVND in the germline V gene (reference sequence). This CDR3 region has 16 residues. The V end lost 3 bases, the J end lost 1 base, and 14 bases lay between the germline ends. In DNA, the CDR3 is TGTGCCAGTAGTATTAAGGGACCTCCTCGCACAGATACGCAGTATTTT. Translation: CASSIKGPPRTDTQYF. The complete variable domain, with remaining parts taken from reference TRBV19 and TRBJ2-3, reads DGGITQSPKYLFRKEGQNVTLSCEQNLNHDAMYWYRQDPGQGLRLIYYSQIVNDFQKGDIAEGYSVSREKKESFPLTVTSAQKNPTAFYLCASSIKGPPRTDTQYFGPGTRLTVL.

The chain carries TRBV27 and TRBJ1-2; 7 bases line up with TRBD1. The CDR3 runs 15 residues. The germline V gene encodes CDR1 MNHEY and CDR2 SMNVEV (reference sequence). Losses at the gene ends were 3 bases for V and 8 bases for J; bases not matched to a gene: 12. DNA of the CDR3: TGTGCCAGCAGTTTCCGCCAACAGGGGATGAAGGGCTACACCTTC. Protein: CASSFRQQGMKGYTF.

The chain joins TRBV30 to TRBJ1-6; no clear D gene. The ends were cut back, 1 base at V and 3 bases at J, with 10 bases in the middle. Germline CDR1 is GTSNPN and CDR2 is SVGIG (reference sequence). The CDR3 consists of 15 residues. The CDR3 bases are TGTGCCTGGAGTGGACCGCGGCGCTATAATTCACCCCTCCACTTT. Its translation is CAWSGPRRYNSPLHF.

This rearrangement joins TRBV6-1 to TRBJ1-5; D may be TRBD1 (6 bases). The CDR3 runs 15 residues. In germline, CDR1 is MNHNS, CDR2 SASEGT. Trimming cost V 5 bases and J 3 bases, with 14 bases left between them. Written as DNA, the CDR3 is TGTGCCAGCAGTACCCGAGGACAGCCCAATCAGCCCCAGCATTTT. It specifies CASSTRGQPNQPQHF.

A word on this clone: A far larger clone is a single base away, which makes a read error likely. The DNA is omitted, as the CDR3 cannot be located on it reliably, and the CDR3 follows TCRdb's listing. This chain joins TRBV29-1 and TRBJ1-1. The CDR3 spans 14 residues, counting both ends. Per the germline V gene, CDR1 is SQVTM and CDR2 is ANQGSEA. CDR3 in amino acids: CSVASGASNTEASF.

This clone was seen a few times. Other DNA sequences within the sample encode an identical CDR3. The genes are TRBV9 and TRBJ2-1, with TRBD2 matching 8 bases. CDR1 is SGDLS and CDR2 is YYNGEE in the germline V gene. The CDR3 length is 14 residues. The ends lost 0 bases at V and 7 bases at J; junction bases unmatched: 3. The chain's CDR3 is CASSVGSSGNEQFF. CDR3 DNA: TGTGCCAGCAGCGTAGGGTCTAGCGGGAATGAGCAGTTCTTC.

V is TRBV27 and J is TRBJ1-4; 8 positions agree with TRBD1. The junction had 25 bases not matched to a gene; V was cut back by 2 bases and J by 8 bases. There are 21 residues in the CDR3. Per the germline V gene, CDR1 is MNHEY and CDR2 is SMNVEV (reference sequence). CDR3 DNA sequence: TGTGCCAGCAGTTTAACGGGAGTTTGGGGGACAGGCTATGGTGAATGGGAAAAACTGTTTTTT. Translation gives CASSLTGVWGTGYGEWEKLFF.

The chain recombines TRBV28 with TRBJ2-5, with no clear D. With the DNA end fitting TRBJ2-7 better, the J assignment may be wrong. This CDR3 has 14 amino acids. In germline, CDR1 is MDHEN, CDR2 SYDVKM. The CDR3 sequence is CASSRLGTFYEQYF. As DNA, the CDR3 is TGTGCCAGCAGTAGGTTGGGCACCTTCTACGAGCAGTACTTC.

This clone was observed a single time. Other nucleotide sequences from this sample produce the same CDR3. The CDR3 spells CASSPPSVPDTQYF. The CDR3 DNA reads as TGTGCCAGCTCACCACCAAGTGTACCAGATACGCAGTATTTT. The chain carries TRBV18 and TRBJ2-3; D gene ambiguous. V lost 0 bases and J lost 4, with 8 bases in between. The CDR3 is 14 residues long. Germline V gives CDR1 KGHSH, CDR2 LQKENI.

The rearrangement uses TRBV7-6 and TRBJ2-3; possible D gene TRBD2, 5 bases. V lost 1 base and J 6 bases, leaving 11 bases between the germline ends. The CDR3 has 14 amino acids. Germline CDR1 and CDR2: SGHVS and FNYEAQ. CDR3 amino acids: CASSLGASSDTQYF. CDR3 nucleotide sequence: TGTGCCAGCAGCTTAGGGGCTAGCAGCGATACGCAGTATTTT.

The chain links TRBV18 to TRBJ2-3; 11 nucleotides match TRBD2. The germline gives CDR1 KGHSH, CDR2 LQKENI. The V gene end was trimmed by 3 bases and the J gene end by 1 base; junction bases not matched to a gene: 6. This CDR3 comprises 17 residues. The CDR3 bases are TGTGCCAGCTCACCGGCTAGCGGGAGGACTGGCACAGATACGCAGTATTTT. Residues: CASSPASGRTGTDTQYF. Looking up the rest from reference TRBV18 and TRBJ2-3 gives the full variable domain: NAGVMQNPRHLVRRRGQEARLRCSPMKGHSHVYWYRQLPEEGLKFMVYLQKENIIDESGMPKERFSAEFPKEGPSILRIQQVVRGDSAAYFCASSPASGRTGTDTQYFGPGTRLTVL.

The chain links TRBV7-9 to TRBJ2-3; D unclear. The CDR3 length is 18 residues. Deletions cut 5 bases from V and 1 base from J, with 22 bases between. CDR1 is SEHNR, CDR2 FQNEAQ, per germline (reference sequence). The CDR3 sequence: CASSPAEIKGGRTDTQYF. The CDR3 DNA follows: TGTGCCAGCAGCCCAGCAGAAATAAAAGGCGGTCGCACAGATACGCAGTATTTT.

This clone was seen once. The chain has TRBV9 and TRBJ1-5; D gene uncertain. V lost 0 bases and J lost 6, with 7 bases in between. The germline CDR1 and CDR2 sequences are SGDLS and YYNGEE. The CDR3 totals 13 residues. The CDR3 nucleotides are TGTGCCAGCAGCGTAGGACTAGGTCAGCCCCAGCATTTT. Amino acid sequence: CASSVGLGQPQHF. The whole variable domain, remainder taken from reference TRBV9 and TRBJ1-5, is DSGVTQTPKHLITATGQRVTLRCSPRSGDLSVYWYQQSLDQGLQFLIQYYNGEERAKGNILERFSAQQFPDLHSELNLSSLELGDSALYFCASSVGLGQPQHFGDGTRLSIL.

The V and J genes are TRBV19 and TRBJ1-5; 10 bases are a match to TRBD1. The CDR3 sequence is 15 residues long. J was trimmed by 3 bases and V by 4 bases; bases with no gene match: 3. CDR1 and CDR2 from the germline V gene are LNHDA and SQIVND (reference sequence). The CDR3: CASSKGQGLNQPQHF. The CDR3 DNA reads TGTGCCAGTAGTAAGGGACAGGGGCTCAATCAGCCCCAGCATTTT.

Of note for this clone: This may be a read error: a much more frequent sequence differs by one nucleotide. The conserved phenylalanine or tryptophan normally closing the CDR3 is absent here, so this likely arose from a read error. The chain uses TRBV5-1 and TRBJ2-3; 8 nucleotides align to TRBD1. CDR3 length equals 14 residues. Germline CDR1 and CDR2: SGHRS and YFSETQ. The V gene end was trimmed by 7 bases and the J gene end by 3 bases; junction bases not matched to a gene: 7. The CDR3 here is CASGTGGPTDTQYS. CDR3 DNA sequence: TGCGCCAGCGGTACAGGGGGGCCAACAGATACGCAGTATTCT.

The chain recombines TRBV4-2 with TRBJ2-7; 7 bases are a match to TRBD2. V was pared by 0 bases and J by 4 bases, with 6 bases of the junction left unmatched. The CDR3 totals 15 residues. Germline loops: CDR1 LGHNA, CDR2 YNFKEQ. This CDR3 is CASSQDEGGPYEQYF. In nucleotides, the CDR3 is TGTGCCAGCAGCCAAGACGAGGGAGGGCCTTACGAGCAGTACTTC.

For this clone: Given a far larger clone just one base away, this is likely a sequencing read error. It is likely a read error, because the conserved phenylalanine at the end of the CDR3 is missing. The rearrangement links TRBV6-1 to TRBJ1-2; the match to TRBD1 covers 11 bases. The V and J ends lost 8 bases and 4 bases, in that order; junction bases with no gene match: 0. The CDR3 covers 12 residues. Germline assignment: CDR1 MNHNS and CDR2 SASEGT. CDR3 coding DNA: TGTGCCAGCGGGACAGGGGGCTATGGCTACACCCTC. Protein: CASGTGGYGYTL.

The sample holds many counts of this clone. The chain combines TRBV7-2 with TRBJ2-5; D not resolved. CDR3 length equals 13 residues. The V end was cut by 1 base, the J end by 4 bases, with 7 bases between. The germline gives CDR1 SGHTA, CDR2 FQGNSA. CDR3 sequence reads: CASSLVWAETQYF. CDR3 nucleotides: TGTGCCAGCAGCTTAGTGTGGGCAGAGACCCAGTACTTC.

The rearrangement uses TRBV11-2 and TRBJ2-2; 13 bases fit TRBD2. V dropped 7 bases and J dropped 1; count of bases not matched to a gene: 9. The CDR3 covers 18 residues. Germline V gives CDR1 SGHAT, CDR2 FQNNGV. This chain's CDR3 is CASTLLRTSGGNTGELFF. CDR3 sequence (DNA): TGTGCCAGCACCCTGCTTAGGACTAGCGGGGGGAACACCGGGGAGCTGTTTTTT.

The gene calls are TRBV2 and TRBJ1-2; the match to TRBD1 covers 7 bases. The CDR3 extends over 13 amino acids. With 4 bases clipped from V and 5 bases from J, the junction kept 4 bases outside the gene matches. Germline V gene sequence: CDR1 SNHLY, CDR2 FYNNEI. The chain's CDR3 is CASSGQGEYGYTF. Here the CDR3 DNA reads TGTGCCAGCAGTGGACAGGGAGAGTATGGCTACACCTTC.

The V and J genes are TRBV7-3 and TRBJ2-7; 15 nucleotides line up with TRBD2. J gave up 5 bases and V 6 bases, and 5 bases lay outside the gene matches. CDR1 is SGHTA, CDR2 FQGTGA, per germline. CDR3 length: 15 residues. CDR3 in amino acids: CASSRGTSGRNEQYF. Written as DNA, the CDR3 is TGTGCCAGCAGTCGCGGGACTAGCGGGAGGAACGAGCAGTACTTC.

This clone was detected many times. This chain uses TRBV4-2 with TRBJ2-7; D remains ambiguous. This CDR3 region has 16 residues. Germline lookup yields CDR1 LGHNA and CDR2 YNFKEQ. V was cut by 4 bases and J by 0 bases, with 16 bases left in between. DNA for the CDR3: TGTGCCAGCAGCCTCAGTTTCCCCGGACCCTCCTACGAGCAGTACTTC. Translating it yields CASSLSFPGPSYEQYF.